Below, one T cell receptor (beta chain) is given with its context. The sample is drawn from a study of blood T cell repertoires in COVID-19. The CDR3 totals 15 residues. Trimming shortened V by 3 bases and J by 4 bases, and 14 bases separated the two germline ends. Germline CDR1 LGHDT, CDR2 YNNKEL (reference sequence). Produced via immunoSEQ multiplex PCR; TCRdb's table is partial and in-frame only. The sample yields fewer than 400,000 clones, roughly 89% seen once. The sample comprised peripheral blood. This receptor was taken from a woman aged 30 to 39 with COVID-19, enrolled during active disease. J is TRBJ2-3 and V is TRBV3-1 (or the pseudogene TRBV3-2), with D perhaps matching TRBD2 (6 bases). CDR3 residues: CASSQETSRPDTQYF. The CDR3 nucleotides are TGTGCCAGCAGCCAGGAAACTAGCAGGCCAGATACGCAGTATTTT.